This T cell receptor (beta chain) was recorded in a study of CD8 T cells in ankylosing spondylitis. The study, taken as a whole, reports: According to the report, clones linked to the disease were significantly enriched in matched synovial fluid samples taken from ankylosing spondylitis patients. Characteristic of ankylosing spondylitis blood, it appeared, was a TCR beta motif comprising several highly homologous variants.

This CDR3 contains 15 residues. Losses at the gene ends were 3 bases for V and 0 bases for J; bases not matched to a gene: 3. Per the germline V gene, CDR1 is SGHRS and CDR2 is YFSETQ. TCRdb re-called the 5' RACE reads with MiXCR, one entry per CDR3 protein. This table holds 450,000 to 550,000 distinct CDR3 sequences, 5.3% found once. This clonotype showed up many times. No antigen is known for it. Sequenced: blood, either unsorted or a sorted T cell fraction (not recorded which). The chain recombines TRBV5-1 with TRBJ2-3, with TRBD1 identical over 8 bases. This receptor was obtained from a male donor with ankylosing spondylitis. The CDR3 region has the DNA TGCGCCAGCAGCTCGACAGGGGCCAGCACAGATACGCAGTATTTT. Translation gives CASSSTGASTDTQYF.